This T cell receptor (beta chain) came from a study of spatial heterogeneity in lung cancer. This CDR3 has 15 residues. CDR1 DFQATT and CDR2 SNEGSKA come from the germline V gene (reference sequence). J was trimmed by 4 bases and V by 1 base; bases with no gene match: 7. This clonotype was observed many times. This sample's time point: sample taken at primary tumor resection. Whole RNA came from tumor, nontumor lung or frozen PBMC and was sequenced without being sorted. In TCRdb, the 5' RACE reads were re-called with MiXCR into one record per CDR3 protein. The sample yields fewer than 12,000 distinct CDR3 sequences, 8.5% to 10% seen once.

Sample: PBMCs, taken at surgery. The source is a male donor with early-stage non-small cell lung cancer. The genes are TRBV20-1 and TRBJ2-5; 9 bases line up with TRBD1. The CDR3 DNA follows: TGCAGTGCTAGAGTTACAGGGGGCCCTCGAGAGACCCAGTACTTC. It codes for CSARVTGGPRETQYF.